This entry lists 30 T cell receptor beta chains sequenced from one sample in a study of blood T cell repertoires in COVID-19. Only in-frame clones appear in the TCRdb table, and some are missing; sequencing was by immunoSEQ multiplex PCR. The sample shows 390,000 or so clones, more than 75% of them seen only once. Sequencing was performed on peripheral blood. Receptor source: a woman in her thirties with COVID-19, enrolled during active disease.

This chain joins TRBV10-3 and TRBJ1-2; the match to TRBD1 covers 8 bases. V was clipped by 5 bases and J by 0 bases; unmatched bases: 8. The germline V gene has CDR1 ENHRY and CDR2 SYGVKD. This CDR3 spans 16 amino acids. This CDR3 is CAISQGQVKANYGYTF. Here the CDR3 DNA reads TGTGCCATCAGTCAGGGACAGGTAAAAGCTAACTATGGCTACACCTTC.

The chain is built from TRBV28 and TRBJ2-7, with D possibly being TRBD2 (6 bases). V dropped 3 bases and J dropped 2 bases, with 11 bases sitting between them. CDR3 length: 14 amino acids. CDR1 is MDHEN and CDR2 is SYDVKM in the germline V gene. DNA of the CDR3: TGTGCCAGCAGTTTCGGCGGGGTCGCCTACGAGCAGTACTTC. Encoded protein: CASSFGGVAYEQYF.

This clone was seen just once. The chain couples TRBV7-2 to TRBJ1-3; 7 positions agree with TRBD1. With V trimmed by 1 base and J by 4 bases, 4 bases remained unmatched. The germline CDR1 and CDR2 sequences are SGHTA and FQGNSA. The CDR3 consists of 15 residues. CDR3 loop: CASSLGQGEGNTIYF. The CDR3 nucleotides read TGTGCCAGCAGCTTAGGACAGGGAGAAGGAAACACCATATATTTT.

A note on this clone: At the DNA level, this CDR3 is encoded by other sequences in the same sample as well. The chain couples TRBV7-3 to TRBJ2-2, with 7 nucleotides matching TRBD1. CDR3 size: 16 residues. Germline CDR1 SGHTA, CDR2 FQGTGA. The ends lost 1 base at V and 0 bases at J; junction bases unmatched: 2. CDR3 DNA sequence: TGTGCCAGCAGCTTAAGAACAGGGGCGAACACCGGGGAGCTGTTTTTT. Its translation is CASSLRTGANTGELFF. The full variable domain, in which reference TRBV7-3 and TRBJ2-2 provide the parts outside the CDR3, is GAGVSQTPSNKVTEKGKYVELRCDPISGHTALYWYRQSLGQGPEFLIYFQGTGAADDSGLPNDRFFAVRPEGSVSTLKIQRTERGDSAVYLCASSLRTGANTGELFFGEGSRLTVL.

The chain recombines TRBV28 with TRBJ1-5; 7 bases match TRBD1. CDR1 and CDR2 from the germline V gene are MDHEN and SYDVKM. V lost 5 bases to trimming and J lost 5 bases; unmatched junction nucleotides: 9. The CDR3 spans 15 residues. The CDR3 nucleotides read TGTGCCAGCAGTAAACGGGGACAGAGCTATCAGCCCCAGCATTTT. Its protein product is CASSKRGQSYQPQHF.

J is TRBJ2-5 and V is TRBV4-3; 10 bases map to TRBD2. Germline-derived CDR1 and CDR2 are LGHNA and YSLEER. The junction had 2 bases not matched to a gene; V was cut back by 3 bases and J by 4 bases. The CDR3 spans 14 residues. The CDR3 sequence: CASSHRLAGETQYF. DNA for the CDR3: TGCGCCAGCAGCCACCGACTAGCGGGAGAGACCCAGTACTTC.

This chain uses TRBV28 with TRBJ2-3, with D tentatively TRBD1 (6 bases). The germline CDR1 and CDR2 sequences are MDHEN and SYDVKM. The ends were cut back, 8 bases at V and 2 bases at J, with 17 bases in the middle. The CDR3 contains 15 residues. The CDR3 coding sequence is TGTGCCAGCGAAGAGGGGGTCCCATACACAGATACGCAGTATTTT. As protein: CASEEGVPYTDTQYF.

CDR3 region: CAWKRQVNTEAFF. In DNA form, the CDR3 reads TGTGCCTGGAAGAGACAGGTGAACACTGAAGCTTTCTTT. V and J are TRBV30 and TRBJ1-1; possible D gene TRBD1, 6 bases. V dropped 4 bases and J dropped 0 bases, with 9 bases sitting between them. From germline, CDR1 is GTSNPN and CDR2 SVGIG (reference sequence). This CDR3 comprises 13 residues. The full variable domain, rest sourced from reference TRBV30 and TRBJ1-1, is SQTIHQWPATLVQPVGSPLSLECTVEGTSNPNLYWYRQAAGRGLQLLFYSVGIGQISSEVPQNLSASRPQDRQFILSSKKLLLSDSGFYLCAWKRQVNTEAFFGQGTRLTVV.

This chain uses TRBV11-2 with TRBJ2-5; TRBD2 agrees at 10 bases. The CDR3 covers 16 residues. J was trimmed by 3 bases and V by 3 bases; bases with no gene match: 7. Germline loops: CDR1 SGHAT, CDR2 FQNNGV. The CDR3 nucleotides are TGTGCCAGCAGCTTTCCGGGACTAGCGAGCGAAGAGACCCAGTACTTC. Amino acid sequence: CASSFPGLASEETQYF.

The gene calls are TRBV5-1 and TRBJ2-1, with 14 bases matching TRBD2. After removal of 0 bases from V and 3 bases from J, the junction contained 5 bases not matched to a gene. The CDR3 is made up of 18 amino acids. Looked up from germline, CDR1 is SGHRS and CDR2 is YFSETQ. CDR3 sequence: CASSLGLGLAGVYNEQFF. CDR3 DNA: TGCGCCAGCAGCTTGGGCTTGGGACTAGCGGGGGTCTACAATGAGCAGTTCTTC.

The V and J genes are TRBV7-8 and TRBJ1-5; possible D gene TRBD1, 5 bases. Looked up from germline, CDR1 is SGHVS and CDR2 is FQNEAQ. The CDR3 runs 16 residues. Trimming took off 0 bases at V and 4 bases at J, with 13 bases between the two ends. In nucleotides, the CDR3 is TGTGCCAGCAGCTTAGCCCGGGCGGGGGTTAATCAGCCCCAGCATTTT. Protein: CASSLARAGVNQPQHF.

CDR3 bases: TGTGCCAGCAGTTTGGTGGCAGGGGGAAATCAGCCCCAGCATTTT. It codes for CASSLVAGGNQPQHF. The chain uses TRBV6-2 or TRBV6-3 and TRBJ1-5; TRBD1 matches at 7 bases. The J segment lost 4 bases and the V segment lost 4 bases, leaving 7 bases of the junction unmatched. Germline values: CDR1 MNHEY, CDR2 SVGEGT. CDR3 length: 15 amino acids.

The chain has TRBV7-8 and TRBJ2-3; TRBD2 agrees at 15 bases. Germline CDR1 and CDR2: SGHVS and FQNEAQ. J lost 2 bases, V lost 5 bases, and 11 bases had no gene match. The CDR3 loop spans 19 amino acids. CDR3 in DNA: TGTGCCAGCAGCCAGAGGACTAGCGGGAGGGTGGGCCCCACAGATACGCAGTATTTT. This codes for CASSQRTSGRVGPTDTQYF.

The rearrangement links TRBV24-1 to TRBJ2-3; D is possibly TRBD2 (6 bases). This CDR3 spans 14 amino acids. CDR1 and CDR2 from the germline V gene are KGHDR and SFDVKD. V lost 8 bases and J lost 2, with 13 bases in between. The DNA of the CDR3 is TGTGCCACCAAGGAGGGCGGGGTCACAGATACGCAGTATTTT. This codes for CATKEGGVTDTQYF.

The chain combines TRBV29-1 with TRBJ2-7, with a possible D match to TRBD1 (6 bases). Germline V gene sequence: CDR1 SQVTM, CDR2 ANQGSEA. This CDR3 spans 13 amino acids. Trimming pared 7 bases from V and 2 bases from J, leaving 15 bases between. CDR3 coding DNA: TGCAGCGCCGTTCCAGGGGCCACCTACGAGCAGTACTTC. Amino acids: CSAVPGATYEQYF.

The chain links TRBV4-2 to TRBJ2-1, with 11 positions matching TRBD2. The CDR3 runs 18 residues. CDR1 LGHNA and CDR2 YNFKEQ come from the germline V gene. V shed 0 bases and J 4 bases; nucleotides not matched to a gene: 8. The CDR3 nucleotides read TGTGCCAGCAGCCAAGAGGGGAGACTAGCGGGATTGTACAATGAGCAGTTCTTC. Protein product: CASSQEGRLAGLYNEQFF.

This clone occurred once. This rearrangement joins TRBV7-9 to TRBJ2-2; a possible D gene is TRBD1 (5 bases). Per germline, CDR1 SEHNR and CDR2 FQNEAQ (reference sequence). The ends were cut back, 3 bases at V and 4 bases at J, with 12 bases in the middle. There are 15 residues in the CDR3. Written as DNA, the CDR3 is TGTGCCAGCAGCTTGGCCCCAAGGGGCACCGGGGAGCTGTTTTTT. It yields the protein CASSLAPRGTGELFF. Variable domain in full (rest from reference TRBV7-9 and TRBJ2-2): DTGVSQNPRHKITKRGQNVTFRCDPISEHNRLYWYRQTLGQGPEFLTYFQNEAQLEKSRLLSDRFSAERPKGSFSTLEIQRTEQGDSAMYLCASSLAPRGTGELFFGEGSRLTVL.

This sequence joins TRBV11-2 and TRBJ2-7; no firm D call. This CDR3 has 15 amino acids. Germline V gene lookup returns CDR1 SGHAT and CDR2 FQNNGV. Trimming removed 1 base from V and 0 bases from J, with 10 bases in between. Here the CDR3 reads CASSLVGSGSYEQYF. The CDR3 nucleotides read TGTGCCAGCAGCTTAGTGGGCAGTGGCTCCTACGAGCAGTACTTC.

This rearrangement joins TRBV13 to TRBJ2-7, with 7 nucleotides matching TRBD2. CDR1 and CDR2 from the germline V gene are PRHDT and FYEKMQ (reference sequence). V was pared by 5 bases and J by 0 bases, with 10 bases of the junction left unmatched. The CDR3 runs to 16 residues. DNA of the CDR3: TGTGCCAGCAGCCCTGTTATGGGGGGGGACTCCTACGAGCAGTACTTC. Amino acids: CASSPVMGGDSYEQYF.

In nucleotides, the CDR3 is TGCGCCAGCAGCCAAGATCTGGGACAGGGGGGCTCCTACAATGAGCAGTTCTTC. Protein sequence: CASSQDLGQGGSYNEQFF. This sequence joins TRBV4-1 and TRBJ2-1, with 11 bases identical to TRBD1. CDR3 size: 18 residues. Germline V CDR1 and CDR2: MGHRA, YSYEKL. The ends lost 0 bases at V and 0 bases at J; junction bases unmatched: 4.

J is TRBJ2-2 and V is TRBV19, with 7 bases identical to TRBD2. Germline V gives CDR1 LNHDA, CDR2 SQIVND (reference sequence). The CDR3 consists of 13 residues. Losses at the gene ends were 5 bases for V and 7 bases for J; bases not matched to a gene: 4. CDR3 DNA sequence: TGTGCCAGTAGTGCGGCTAGCGGCGGGGAGCTGTTTTTT. It is translated as CASSAASGGELFF.

Regarding this clone: This CDR3 is also generated by other DNA sequences in the sample. The chain couples TRBV5-1 to TRBJ2-2, with 7 bases matching TRBD1. There are 15 residues in the CDR3. With 3 bases clipped from V and 1 base from J, the junction kept 3 bases outside the gene matches. Germline CDR1 is SGHRS and CDR2 is YFSETQ. CDR3 protein: CASSSTGVNTGELFF. In DNA form, the CDR3 reads TGCGCCAGCAGCTCAACAGGGGTGAACACCGGGGAGCTGTTTTTT. Full variable domain (missing parts from reference TRBV5-1 and TRBJ2-2): KAGVTQTPRYLIKTRGQQVTLSCSPISGHRSVSWYQQTPGQGLQFLFEYFSETQRNKGNFPGRFSGRQFSNSRSEMNVSTLELGDSALYLCASSSTGVNTGELFFGEGSRLTVL.

This chain connects TRBV7-9 to TRBJ2-3; D unresolved. The CDR3 is 12 amino acids. Germline CDR1 and CDR2: SEHNR and FQNEAQ (reference sequence). The V end was cut by 3 bases, the J end by 6 bases, with 7 bases between. CDR3 amino acids: CASSFSMDTQYF. In nucleotides, the CDR3 is TGTGCCAGCAGCTTTTCTATGGATACGCAGTATTTT.

The chain combines TRBV5-1 with TRBJ2-3, with TRBD2 matching 7 bases. V shed 0 bases, J shed 4 bases, and the junction held 2 bases outside the gene matches. Germline CDR1 and CDR2: SGHRS and YFSETQ. The CDR3 totals 14 residues. The CDR3 here is CASSLEGGADTQYF. The CDR3 nucleotides are TGCGCCAGCAGCTTGGAGGGAGGGGCAGATACGCAGTATTTT.

The chain's CDR3 is CASSILTGGFPYEQYF. DNA of the CDR3: TGTGCCAGTAGTATCCTGACAGGGGGGTTCCCCTACGAGCAGTACTTC. This chain connects TRBV19 to TRBJ2-7, with TRBD1 identical over 9 bases. The J segment lost 2 bases and the V segment lost 3 bases, leaving 8 bases of the junction unmatched. Germline CDR1 LNHDA, CDR2 SQIVND (reference sequence). This CDR3 contains 16 residues.

V and J are TRBV4-2 and TRBJ1-2; D call uncertain. The V and J ends lost 0 bases and 3 bases respectively, with 11 bases between them. Germline V CDR1 and CDR2: LGHNA, YNFKEQ. This CDR3 spans 15 amino acids. CDR3 region: CASSQDPTGDYGYTF. In DNA, the CDR3 is TGTGCCAGCAGCCAAGACCCCACCGGAGACTATGGCTACACCTTC.

The chain employs TRBV4-2 and TRBJ2-7, with 9 bases fitting TRBD2. V lost 4 bases to trimming and J lost 7 bases; unmatched junction nucleotides: 11. Germline V CDR1 and CDR2: LGHNA, YNFKEQ. The CDR3 has 15 residues. In DNA form, the CDR3 reads TGTGCCAGCAGCCTGACTAGCGGAACGACGGGGGAGCAGTACTTC. This encodes CASSLTSGTTGEQYF.

The chain links TRBV3-1 (or the pseudogene TRBV3-2) to TRBJ1-1; D ambiguous. This CDR3 comprises 12 residues. The germline V and J ends were trimmed by 1 base and 2 bases, with 2 bases remaining between them. The germline V gene has CDR1 LGHDT and CDR2 YNNKEL (reference sequence). CDR3 loop: CASSQANTEAFF. The CDR3 bases are TGTGCCAGCAGCCAAGCAAACACTGAAGCTTTCTTT.

This clone was observed a single time. The V call is TRBV7-8, the J call TRBJ1-2; 7 bases are a match to TRBD1. J lost 2 bases, V lost 1 base, and 4 bases had no gene match. Germline V gene sequence: CDR1 SGHVS, CDR2 FQNEAQ. The CDR3 is 15 amino acids. Here the CDR3 DNA reads TGTGCCAGCAGCTTAGTCGCAGGGGGGAACTATGGCTACACCTTC. Its translation: CASSLVAGGNYGYTF.

V gene TRBV11-1 combines with J gene TRBJ2-1, with D unclear. Looked up from germline, CDR1 is SGHAT and CDR2 is FQDESV (reference sequence). V lost 5 bases and J lost 0, with 14 bases in between. The CDR3 is 16 amino acids. The CDR3 loop is CASSPVGFSSYNEQFF. The CDR3 region has the DNA TGTGCCAGCAGCCCAGTCGGGTTTAGCTCCTACAATGAGCAGTTCTTC.